The rows below give T cell receptor beta chains drawn from one sample of a study of cytomegalovirus exposure and HLA in healthy donors. Generated by immunoSEQ multiplex PCR, the TCRdb table keeps only in-frame clones and is missing some. Counted here are about 200,000 clones, around 83% occurring once; the ten biggest clones make up less than 3.5%. Sequencing was carried out using PBMCs. The source is a woman aged 40 to 50 in good health and CMV-seronegative. Each CDR3 is given with its conserved first and last residue. The D gene is left open where the match is weak. Rows give clone size only sometimes, using once, few, many, or a class for an expanded clone.

V gene: TRBV5-4; J gene: TRBJ2-5; D gene: -; clone size: once; CDR3 DNA: TGTGCCAGCAGCGGCCGTAAGGGGGAAGAGACCCAGTACTTC; CDR3 protein: CASSGRKGEETQYF
V gene: TRBV7-2; J gene: TRBJ2-2; D gene: -; clone size: few; CDR3 DNA: TGTGCCAGGGGCTTACTGGGGGCTTTAAACACCGGGGAGCTGTTTTTT; CDR3 protein: CARGLLGALNTGELFF
V gene: TRBV27; J gene: TRBJ1-2; D gene: TRBD1; clone size: -; CDR3 DNA: TGTGCCAGCAGACCGGGACAGAGCTATGGCTACACCTTC; CDR3 protein: CASRPGQSYGYTF
V gene: TRBV6-6; J gene: TRBJ2-7; D gene: -; clone size: -; CDR3 DNA: TGTGCCAGCACCCCGGGGTGGACGCAATACGAGCAGTACTTC; CDR3 protein: CASTPGWTQYEQYF
V gene: TRBV5-1; J gene: TRBJ1-2; D gene: -; clone size: -; CDR3 DNA: TGCGCCAGCAGCTTGAGGGAGGGGTCTGGCGCGTATGGCTACACCTTC; CDR3 protein: CASSLREGSGAYGYTF
V gene: TRBV5-4; J gene: TRBJ1-1; D gene: TRBD1; clone size: -; CDR3 DNA: TGTGCCAGCAGAGCCGGGACAGGGGTAACTGAAGCTTTCTTT; CDR3 protein: CASRAGTGVTEAFF
V gene: TRBV6-5; J gene: TRBJ2-1; D gene: -; clone size: -; CDR3 DNA: TGTGCCAGCAGTTACGGCGGCCACTATGAGCAGTTCTTC; CDR3 protein: CASSYGGHYEQFF
V gene: TRBV27; J gene: TRBJ2-1; D gene: -; clone size: -; CDR3 DNA: TGTGCCAGCAGGGTGCCTAGTGGGGGGTACAATGAGCAGTTCTTC; CDR3 protein: CASRVPSGGYNEQFF
V gene: TRBV2; J gene: TRBJ2-1; D gene: -; clone size: -; CDR3 DNA: TGTGCCAGCACACAGGGTTACAGCAATGAGCAGTTCTTC; CDR3 protein: CASTQGYSNEQFF
V gene: TRBV6-5; J gene: TRBJ2-6; D gene: -; clone size: -; CDR3 DNA: TGTGCCAGCAGTTACATTTCGGGCTCTGGGGCCAACGTCCTGACTTTC; CDR3 protein: CASSYISGSGANVLTF
V gene: TRBV6-1; J gene: TRBJ2-1; D gene: -; clone size: -; CDR3 DNA: TGTGCCAGCAAGGCTAGCGTCCTCTCCTACAATGAGCAGTTCTTC; CDR3 protein: CASKASVLSYNEQFF
V gene: TRBV27; J gene: TRBJ1-4; D gene: -; clone size: -; CDR3 DNA: TGTGCCAGCAGTTTGCGTAGGGGCGAAAAACTGTTTTTT; CDR3 protein: CASSLRRGEKLFF
V gene: TRBV29-1; J gene: TRBJ1-3; D gene: -; clone size: -; CDR3 DNA: TGCAGCGTTGGTCTCAGCTCTGGAAACACCATATATTTT; CDR3 protein: CSVGLSSGNTIYF
V gene: TRBV19; J gene: TRBJ1-2; D gene: TRBD1; clone size: -; CDR3 DNA: TGTGCCAGTAGTATAGTAACAGGGGGCGAAGCCACCTTC; CDR3 protein: CASSIVTGGEATF
V gene: TRBV27; J gene: TRBJ2-7; D gene: -; clone size: -; CDR3 DNA: TGTGCCAGCAGTTTAAGCCCAACCTACGAGCAGTACTTC; CDR3 protein: CASSLSPTYEQYF
V gene: TRBV7-3; J gene: TRBJ2-2; D gene: TRBD2; clone size: -; CDR3 DNA: TGTGCCAGCAGCTCTGGACTAGCGGGAGGTGGTATCAACACCGGGGAGCTGTTTTTT; CDR3 protein: CASSSGLAGGGINTGELFF
V gene: TRBV20-1; J gene: TRBJ2-1; D gene: -; clone size: -; CDR3 DNA: TGCAGTGCTAGCCCGAGTCCGGAGCAGTTCTTC; CDR3 protein: CSASPSPEQFF
V gene: TRBV7-3; J gene: TRBJ2-5; D gene: -; clone size: -; CDR3 DNA: TGTGCCAGCAGCCCACAGGGGGGGGAGACCCAGTACTTC; CDR3 protein: CASSPQGGETQYF
V gene: TRBV7-2; J gene: TRBJ2-2; D gene: -; clone size: once; CDR3 DNA: TGTGCCAGCAGCGCGGGACAGCCGAACACCGGGGAGCTGTTTTTT; CDR3 protein: CASSAGQPNTGELFF
V gene: TRBV7-6; J gene: TRBJ1-2; D gene: -; clone size: -; CDR3 DNA: TGTGCCTTCGGGACACCAAACTATGGCTACACCTTC; CDR3 protein: CAFGTPNYGYTF
V gene: TRBV28; J gene: TRBJ1-2; D gene: -; clone size: -; CDR3 DNA: TGTGCCAGCACCCCGGGACATCTTAACTATGGCTACACCTTC; CDR3 protein: CASTPGHLNYGYTF
V gene: TRBV5-1; J gene: TRBJ1-4; D gene: -; clone size: -; CDR3 DNA: TGCGCCAGCAGCCCAAATGGGGGGGCCTCGGGAAAACTGTTTTTT; CDR3 protein: CASSPNGGASGKLFF
V gene: TRBV6-1; J gene: TRBJ1-3; D gene: -; clone size: -; CDR3 DNA: TGTGCCAGCAGTGGTACAGGTGCTGGAAACACCATATATTTT; CDR3 protein: CASSGTGAGNTIYF
V gene: TRBV6-6; J gene: TRBJ2-1; D gene: TRBD2; clone size: once; CDR3 DNA: TGTGCCAGCAGCCCACCACTAGCGGGCTCCTACAATGAGCAGTTCTTC; CDR3 protein: CASSPPLAGSYNEQFF
V gene: TRBV19; J gene: TRBJ1-2; D gene: -; clone size: once; CDR3 DNA: TGTGCCAGTAGTATCGGAGGAGTTGGCTACACCTTC; CDR3 protein: CASSIGGVGYTF
V gene: TRBV28; J gene: TRBJ1-1; D gene: TRBD1; clone size: few; CDR3 DNA: TGTGCCAGCAGTGTCCCGTGGGGACAGGGGGTACCTGAAGCTTTCTTT; CDR3 protein: CASSVPWGQGVPEAFF
V gene: TRBV2; J gene: TRBJ2-2; D gene: -; clone size: once; CDR3 DNA: TGTGCCAGCCACATCGGAGGGACCGGGGAGCTGTTTTTT; CDR3 protein: CASHIGGTGELFF
V gene: TRBV4-1; J gene: TRBJ1-2; D gene: -; clone size: -; CDR3 DNA: TGCGCCAGCAGCCAAGAGAGTCAGCAGAGGGTCTATGGCTACACCTTC; CDR3 protein: CASSQESQQRVYGYTF
V gene: TRBV29-1; J gene: TRBJ1-2; D gene: -; clone size: -; CDR3 DNA: TGCAGCGTTGACCCTGGGTTCGGGGGTGGCTACACCTTC; CDR3 protein: CSVDPGFGGGYTF
V gene: TRBV27; J gene: TRBJ2-1; D gene: -; clone size: -; CDR3 DNA: TGTGCCAGCAGCCCACTTCTGAGGGGGGGTGAGCAGTTCTTC; CDR3 protein: CASSPLLRGGEQFF
V gene: TRBV28; J gene: TRBJ2-7; D gene: -; clone size: -; CDR3 DNA: TGTGCCAGCAGTTTATCAGGAATCACCTACGAGCAGTACTTC; CDR3 protein: CASSLSGITYEQYF
V gene: TRBV6-5; J gene: TRBJ2-7; D gene: TRBD1; clone size: -; CDR3 DNA: TGTGCCAGCAGTCCCGAAGGGGGCGGATGGGACGAGCAGTACTTC; CDR3 protein: CASSPEGGGWDEQYF
V gene: TRBV7-9; J gene: TRBJ1-2; D gene: -; clone size: -; CDR3 DNA: TGTGCCAGCAGCTCAGGACAAAGGTTCTATGGCTACACCTTC; CDR3 protein: CASSSGQRFYGYTF
V gene: TRBV18; J gene: TRBJ1-4; D gene: -; clone size: -; CDR3 DNA: TGTGCCAGCTCAGTCAACAGTAGAGCCTCTAATGAAAAACTGTTTTTT; CDR3 protein: CASSVNSRASNEKLFF
V gene: TRBV28; J gene: TRBJ2-7; D gene: TRBD2; clone size: -; CDR3 DNA: TGTGCCAGCAGTTTATCCGGACTAGCGGGAAAAGTAGGCGAGCAGTACTTC; CDR3 protein: CASSLSGLAGKVGEQYF
V gene: TRBV6-1; J gene: TRBJ2-7; D gene: -; clone size: -; CDR3 DNA: TGTGCCAGCAGTGATTACTTGTCCCGTCCCTACGAGCAGTACTTC; CDR3 protein: CASSDYLSRPYEQYF
V gene: TRBV27; J gene: TRBJ2-1; D gene: TRBD2; clone size: -; CDR3 DNA: TGTGCCAGCAGTTTATTAACGCAGGGAGGGGAGCAGTTCTTC; CDR3 protein: CASSLLTQGGEQFF
V gene: TRBV18; J gene: TRBJ2-5; D gene: -; clone size: -; CDR3 DNA: TGTGCCAGCTCACCTTTGCAGTCGGAGACCCAGTACTTC; CDR3 protein: CASSPLQSETQYF
V gene: TRBV13; J gene: TRBJ2-1; D gene: TRBD1; clone size: -; CDR3 DNA: TGTGCCAGCAGCTTGGGGCAAACAGGGGTTGAGCAGTTCTTC; CDR3 protein: CASSLGQTGVEQFF
V gene: TRBV10-2; J gene: TRBJ2-1; D gene: TRBD2; clone size: -; CDR3 DNA: TGCGCCAGCAGAAAAACCGGGACTAGCGGGAGGGCTTTGGGCGGTGAGCAGTTCTTC; CDR3 protein: CASRKTGTSGRALGGEQFF
V gene: TRBV18; J gene: TRBJ1-1; D gene: TRBD1; clone size: -; CDR3 DNA: TGTGCCAGCTCAATACGACAGGGATCTGCCATGCCTGAAGCTTTCTTT; CDR3 protein: CASSIRQGSAMPEAFF
V gene: TRBV7-9; J gene: TRBJ1-1; D gene: -; clone size: -; CDR3 DNA: TGTGCCAGCAGCTTATTGCAGGAATCTCCTGAAGCTTTCTTT; CDR3 protein: CASSLLQESPEAFF
V gene: TRBV30; J gene: TRBJ2-3; D gene: -; clone size: -; CDR3 DNA: TGTGCCTGGAGGGGGTGGGAGGAAGATACGCAGTATTTT; CDR3 protein: CAWRGWEEDTQYF
V gene: TRBV7-9; J gene: TRBJ2-1; D gene: TRBD2; clone size: -; CDR3 DNA: TGTGCCAGCAGCTTAGCGCGGGTAGCGGGAATTTTGTTTAATGAGCAGTTCTTC; CDR3 protein: CASSLARVAGILFNEQFF
V gene: TRBV27; J gene: TRBJ2-7; D gene: -; clone size: -; CDR3 DNA: TGTGCCAGCAGTTTCAAGGGAGGCTGGGACTACGAGCAGTACTTC; CDR3 protein: CASSFKGGWDYEQYF
V gene: TRBV6-6; J gene: TRBJ1-3; D gene: -; clone size: -; CDR3 DNA: TGTGCCAGCAGAACCCGCGGATCGGGAAACACCATATATTTT; CDR3 protein: CASRTRGSGNTIYF
V gene: TRBV6-5; J gene: TRBJ2-6; D gene: -; clone size: -; CDR3 DNA: TGTGCCAGCCGGGGGGCGGGTGGGGCCAACGTCCTGACTTTC; CDR3 protein: CASRGAGGANVLTF
V gene: TRBV27; J gene: TRBJ2-7; D gene: -; clone size: -; CDR3 DNA: TGTGCCAGCAGTTTTTTGGGTAGCTTGGAGCAGTACTTC; CDR3 protein: CASSFLGSLEQYF
V gene: TRBV5-1; J gene: TRBJ1-1; D gene: -; clone size: -; CDR3 DNA: TGCGCCAGCAGCTTCATCACCGGGGCCAGGGGTCCTGAAGCTTTCTTT; CDR3 protein: CASSFITGARGPEAFF
V gene: TRBV28; J gene: TRBJ2-2; D gene: TRBD1; clone size: -; CDR3 DNA: TGTGCCAGCAGTTGGGACAGGGGCGGGGCCGGGGAGCTGTTTTTT; CDR3 protein: CASSWDRGGAGELFF
V gene: TRBV5-1; J gene: TRBJ1-1; D gene: -; clone size: -; CDR3 DNA: TGCGCCAGCAGCTTGGGGTCGGGGGGAGGGAACACTGAAGCTTTCTTT; CDR3 protein: CASSLGSGGGNTEAFF
V gene: TRBV2; J gene: TRBJ1-1; D gene: -; clone size: once; CDR3 DNA: TGTGCCAGCAGTGTTGGACAGCCTGAAGCTTTCTTT; CDR3 protein: CASSVGQPEAFF
V gene: TRBV29-1; J gene: TRBJ2-3; D gene: TRBD1; clone size: -; CDR3 DNA: TGCAGCGTTGAAGGGTGGCGGACAGGGCTCACAGATACGCAGTATTTT; CDR3 protein: CSVEGWRTGLTDTQYF
V gene: TRBV28; J gene: TRBJ2-7; D gene: TRBD1; clone size: -; CDR3 DNA: TGTGCCAGCACCCCCTTGGGTCAGGGGGCCGGGTACGAGCAGTACTTC; CDR3 protein: CASTPLGQGAGYEQYF
V gene: TRBV2; J gene: TRBJ2-3; D gene: TRBD2; clone size: -; CDR3 DNA: TGTGCCAGCAGTGAAGAGGGCGGGAGGAGCACAGATACGCAGTATTTT; CDR3 protein: CASSEEGGRSTDTQYF
V gene: TRBV11-2; J gene: TRBJ2-7; D gene: -; clone size: -; CDR3 DNA: TGTGCCAGCAGCCTCCGGGGGTACGAAGGCTACGAGCAGTACTTC; CDR3 protein: CASSLRGYEGYEQYF
V gene: TRBV7-2; J gene: TRBJ1-1; D gene: TRBD1; clone size: -; CDR3 DNA: TGTGCCAGCAGCTCGTCGGGACAGGGATTCACTGAAGCTTTCTTT; CDR3 protein: CASSSSGQGFTEAFF